This TCR beta chain is drawn from a study of brain T cells in children with intractable seizures. General observations from the study: Patients' HCMV serostatus was unknown; virus specificity rests on CDR3 similarity alone. Absence of clones before surgery may stem from lower sequencing depth.

The sequenced cases were selected for having the highest brain T cell transcript signatures. Before surgery, patients took at least one anti-epileptic drug. Sequencing used immunoSEQ multiplex PCR; TCRdb keeps in-frame clones, though not all of them. The data contain about 80,000 clones, about 90% of them singletons. Notes on this clone: The antigen is unknown.

Between the trimmed V and J ends, which lost 4 bases and 8 bases, there was a span of 20 bases. Germline V CDR1 and CDR2: SQVTM, ANQGSEA. The CDR3 length is 14 residues. The receptor's source is a girl aged 2-15 years with Rasmussen encephalitis and intractable seizures. The V call is TRBV29-1, the J call TRBJ1-1; TRBD1 is a possible D gene (5 bases). Sample: peripheral blood, taken at surgery. The chain's CDR3 is CSVVGDEVGKEAFF. The CDR3 DNA follows: TGCAGCGTTGTTGGGGACGAAGTAGGAAAAGAAGCTTTCTTT.